Below, 10 T cell receptor beta chains from the same sample are listed, as sequenced in a study of blood T cell repertoires in COVID-19. Measured with immunoSEQ multiplex PCR; TCRdb has only the in-frame clones, and not every one. The repertoire holds 270,000 or so clones, with approximately 90% as singletons. Input material: peripheral blood. The origin of the receptors is a man aged 40-49 years with acute or convalescent COVID-19.

The V call is TRBV5-6, the J call TRBJ2-2; the match to TRBD1 covers 7 bases. The CDR3 has 15 amino acids. J gave up 1 base and V 0 bases, and 0 bases lay outside the gene matches. Per the germline V gene, CDR1 is SGHDT and CDR2 is YYEEEE. CDR3 sequence reads: CASSLGDRNTGELFF. CDR3 nucleotides: TGTGCCAGCAGCTTGGGGGACAGGAACACCGGGGAGCTGTTTTTT.

The V and J genes are TRBV18 and TRBJ1-6, with D tentatively TRBD1 (6 bases). The CDR3 length is 13 residues. The germline CDR1 and CDR2 sequences are KGHSH and LQKENI. The ends were cut back, 3 bases at V and 13 bases at J, with 13 bases in the middle. The CDR3 protein is CASSPRTEPPLHF. CDR3 bases: TGTGCCAGCTCACCCCGGACAGAGCCGCCCCTCCACTTT.

The genes are TRBV5-1 and TRBJ1-6, with TRBD1 matching over 7 bases. V lost 4 bases, J lost 7 bases, and 5 bases stayed unmatched. This CDR3 has 14 amino acids. The germline gives CDR1 SGHRS, CDR2 YFSETQ. This CDR3 reads CASSRDRSNSPLHF. The CDR3 DNA reads TGCGCCAGCAGCAGGGACAGATCAAATTCACCCCTCCACTTT.

The chain uses TRBV11-2 and TRBJ2-3; D not resolved. Germline lookup yields CDR1 SGHAT and CDR2 FQNNGV. The ends were cut back, 7 bases at V and 2 bases at J, with 7 bases in the middle. CDR3 size: 12 residues. The CDR3 nucleotides are TGTGCCAGCACCCCCTACACAGATACGCAGTATTTT. It encodes CASTPYTDTQYF.

The J gene is TRBJ2-6, the V gene TRBV6-5; D unclear. V lost 7 bases to trimming and J lost 0 bases, with 10 bases between them. The CDR3 is made up of 15 amino acids. Germline values: CDR1 MNHEY, CDR2 SVGAGI. The CDR3 spells CASTYSSSGANVLTF. The CDR3 nucleotides read TGTGCCAGCACTTATTCCTCCTCTGGGGCCAACGTCCTGACTTTC.

This chain links TRBV10-2 with TRBJ1-2, with 7 bases that match TRBD1. The germline gives CDR1 WSHSY, CDR2 SAAADI. V dropped 2 bases and J dropped 3; count of bases not matched to a gene: 0. The CDR3 contains 13 residues. The CDR3 DNA follows: TGCGCCAGCAGTGAGGACAGGGACTATGGCTACACCTTC. It translates to CASSEDRDYGYTF.

The chain combines TRBV5-1 with TRBJ2-5; 8 bases align to TRBD1. This CDR3 comprises 15 residues. J gave up 3 bases and V 0 bases, and 4 bases lay outside the gene matches. Germline assignment: CDR1 SGHRS and CDR2 YFSETQ. The CDR3 region has the DNA TGCGCCAGCAGCTTGGTCGGGACAGGAGAAGAGACCCAGTACTTC. Its protein product is CASSLVGTGEETQYF.

This chain uses TRBV14 with TRBJ2-5; possible D gene TRBD1, 6 bases. The CDR3 covers 14 residues. Germline V gene lookup returns CDR1 SGHDN and CDR2 FVKESK. V dropped 4 bases and J dropped 4 bases, with 13 bases sitting between them. In DNA, the CDR3 is TGTGCCAGCAGCCTTAACAGGGCGGGAGAGACCCAGTACTTC. Its protein is CASSLNRAGETQYF.

This chain joins TRBV9 and TRBJ2-5; 10 bases are shared with TRBD1. V was clipped by 2 bases and J by 5 bases; unmatched bases: 6. CDR1 and CDR2 (germline): SGDLS, YYNGEE. The CDR3 length is 15 residues. The CDR3 protein is CASSVSGTGAETQYF. CDR3 DNA: TGTGCCAGCAGCGTTTCCGGGACAGGGGCGGAGACCCAGTACTTC.

This chain connects TRBV7-6 to TRBJ1-3; D is undetermined. Germline loops: CDR1 SGHVS, CDR2 FNYEAQ. The V end was cut by 5 bases, the J end by 2 bases, with 16 bases between. This CDR3 region has 16 residues. CDR3 DNA: TGTGCCAGCAGCCAGCAGGCTGGAAACACTGGAAACACCATATATTTT. Protein sequence: CASSQQAGNTGNTIYF.